This T cell receptor beta chain derives from a study of shared clonotypes between healthy human individuals (dated by TCRdb to about 2020). Concerning the study at large: Three men and a couple of women, aged 18 to 49 years, made up the cohort. Blood TCR repertoires of a handful of healthy adults were deeply sequenced to estimate repertoire size and the extent of clonotype sharing between individuals. Per donor, leukapheresis produced somewhere between about 0.9 and 9.5 billion PBMCs. To increase sequencing depth and limit assay-specific biases, different laboratories used diverse techniques to prepare libraries and sequence TCR repertoires. Per donor, three plates each were used for CD4 naive and CD4 memory, two for CD8 naive, and one for CD8 memory.

Using the deep immunoSEQ assay, TCR CDR3 regions were amplified from genomic DNA by multiplex PCR. For each cell subset, the extracted genomic DNA was distributed evenly across all wells of several immunoSEQ 96-well plates, and each plate served as one replicate. For sorted subsets, each replicate PCR was loaded with about 0.2 ug genomic DNA, equivalent to 25,000 to 35,000 T cell genomes. Purified libraries were measured with a Qubit 3.0 fluorometer, size-checked on a Bioanalyzer 2100, and measured again with the KAPA Library Quantification kit. Each immunoSEQ 96-well plate was sequenced on its own single-read 150-cycle Illumina NextSeq 550 flow cell. Per the original workflow: Because the immunoSEQ output included only junctional sequences and no quality scores, the filtering could not be the same as the filtering used for full-length reads. Sequences were annotated with PyIR, a Python wrapper for IgBLAST v1.9, using IMGT germline references to assign V/J genes and CDR3. Any read was removed if the V/J assignment was weak (E-value above 1e-6), the CDR3 was missing, or the read contained stop codons, out-of-frame junctions, or ambiguous translated residues. A V3J clonotype was defined by an identical inferred V gene, J gene, and CDR3 amino acid sequence. To compute the percentage overlap between repertoires, the number of shared unique clonotypes was divided by the size of the smaller repertoire. Repertoire richness was assessed with RTK rarefaction, the Chao1 estimator, and Recon v2.1 estimates of unobserved clonotypes. OLGA was used to compute generation probabilities for all TCRbeta clonotypes that the gDNA method yielded from a handful of donors. The immuneACCESS repertoire file appears here via TCRdb, limited to in-frame rearrangements. These files lack a portion of the clones; in checked studies, under half of the deficit traces to unresolved V genes, and the cause of the others is not known. V and J calls and clone size are given by that table; D and trimming were obtained from the DNA. This sample has about 2.1 million clones in its table, and about 93% of those were observed once. Approximately 1.6% of the sample is taken by the ten largest.

CD8 naive samples consisted of CD45RO-negative cells that were positively selected for CCR7, yielding a CD45RA+CCR7+ population without TemRA cells. Healthy HIV-negative adults with no recently reported acute infections or vaccinations were included as donors. Every donor was a Caucasian adult residing in Nashville, Tennessee, USA. After blood collection by leukapheresis, PBMCs were isolated using Ficoll-Histopaque density gradient centrifugation and then cryopreserved in the vapor phase of liquid nitrogen. Purity and quantity of every magnetically sorted T cell population were checked by analytical flow cytometry. Each sorted fraction had its genomic DNA isolated and then quantified by UV absorbance on a Nanodrop 2000c. CDR1 and CDR2, looked up from the germline V gene (reference sequence), are SSHAT and FNYEAQ. V and J lose 3 bases and 4 bases, and a span of 22 bases separates them. Measured from the cysteine to the phenylalanine, the CDR3 is 18 residues long. The sequence is cut down to CDR3 DNA, 54 bases in frame from base 1.

Overall study outcomes, separate from this receptor: Across a few donors, about 5% of naive CD4, more than 3% of naive CD8, 2% to 2.5% of memory CD4, and roughly 0.41% of memory CD8 clonotypes were shared. Sampling was restricted to blood, and TCR repertoires in tissues likely differ from the TCR repertoires found in blood. Because the study included only a small number of donors, the genetic and exposure-history diversity represented was limited. Naive subsets generally had larger estimated clonotype richness than memory subsets. Higher generation probabilities were observed for clonotypes shared by all four sorted-subset donors than for non-shared clonotypes. Based on pairwise subsampling, the degree of clonotype sharing among donors was expected to be affected by sequencing depth. Even with the large sequencing depth, rarefaction of the sorted-subset datasets indicated that sequencing was incomplete.

A word on this clone: What this receptor recognizes is not known. Within one base of it there is no much larger clone, and no base qualities were kept.

The rearranged segments are TRBV7-7 and TRBJ2-1, and TRBD1 may be the D gene, going by 7 matching bases. The sequence came from a man aged 18 to 30 in good health. Some clones in this sample may be carry-over from other donors' samples. The sequenced sample was naive CD8+ T cells from PBMCs. The cell subset or site label here, explained by the study, means: CD45RA+CCR7+. This receptor has the CDR3 CASSLLNGGRGQYNEQFF. In nucleotide form, the sequence is TGTGCCAGCAGCTTGCTTAACGGGGGAAGGGGGCAATACAATGAGCAGTTCTTC.